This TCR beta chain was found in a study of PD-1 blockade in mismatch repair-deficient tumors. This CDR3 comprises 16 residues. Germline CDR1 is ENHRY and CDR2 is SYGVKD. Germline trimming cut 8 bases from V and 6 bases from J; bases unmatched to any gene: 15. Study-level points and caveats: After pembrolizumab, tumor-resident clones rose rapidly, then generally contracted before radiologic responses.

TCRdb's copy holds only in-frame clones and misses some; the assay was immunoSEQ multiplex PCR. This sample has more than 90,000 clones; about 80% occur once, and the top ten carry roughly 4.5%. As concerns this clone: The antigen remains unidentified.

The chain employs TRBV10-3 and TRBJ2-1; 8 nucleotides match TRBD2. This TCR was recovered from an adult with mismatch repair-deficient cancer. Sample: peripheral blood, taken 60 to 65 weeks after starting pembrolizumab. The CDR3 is CAISAGEVNRGNEQFF. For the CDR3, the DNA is TGTGCCATCTCAGCGGGAGAGGTTAACCGGGGCAATGAGCAGTTCTTC.